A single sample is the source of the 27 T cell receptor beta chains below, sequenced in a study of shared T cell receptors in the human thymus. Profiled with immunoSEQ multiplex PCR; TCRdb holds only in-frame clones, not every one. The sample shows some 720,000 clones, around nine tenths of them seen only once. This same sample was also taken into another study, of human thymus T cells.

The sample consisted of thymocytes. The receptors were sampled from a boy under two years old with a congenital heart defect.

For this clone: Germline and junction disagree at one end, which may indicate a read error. This CDR3 reads CFPCSGPYNEQFF. DNA of the CDR3: TGTTTCCCCTGTAGCGGACCATACAATGAGCAGTTCTTC. The chain combines TRBV5-1 with TRBJ2-1; possible D gene TRBD2, 6 bases. This CDR3 has 13 amino acids. Germline V gene sequence: CDR1 SGHRS, CDR2 YFSETQ.

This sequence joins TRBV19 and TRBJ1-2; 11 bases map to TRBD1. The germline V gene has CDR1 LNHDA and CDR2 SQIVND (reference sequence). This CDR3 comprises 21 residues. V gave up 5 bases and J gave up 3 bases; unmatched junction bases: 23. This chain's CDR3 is CASSLRGGGHWTGGPDYGYTF. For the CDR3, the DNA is TGTGCCAGTAGTTTAAGGGGAGGAGGTCACTGGACAGGGGGCCCGGACTATGGCTACACCTTC.

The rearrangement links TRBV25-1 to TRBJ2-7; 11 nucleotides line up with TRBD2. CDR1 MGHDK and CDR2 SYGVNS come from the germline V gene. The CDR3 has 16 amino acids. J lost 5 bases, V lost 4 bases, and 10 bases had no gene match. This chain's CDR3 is CASSAGLAVRVDEQYF. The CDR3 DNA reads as TGTGCCAGCAGTGCGGGACTAGCGGTTCGGGTAGACGAGCAGTACTTC.

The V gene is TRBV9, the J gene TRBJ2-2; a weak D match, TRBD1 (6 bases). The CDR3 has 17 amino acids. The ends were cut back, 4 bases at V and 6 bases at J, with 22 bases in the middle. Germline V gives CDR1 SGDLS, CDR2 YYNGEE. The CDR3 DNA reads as TGTGCCAGCAGCCCAGGGGTCGGGCGGCTTAGTTCCGGGGAGCTGTTTTTT. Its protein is CASSPGVGRLSSGELFF.

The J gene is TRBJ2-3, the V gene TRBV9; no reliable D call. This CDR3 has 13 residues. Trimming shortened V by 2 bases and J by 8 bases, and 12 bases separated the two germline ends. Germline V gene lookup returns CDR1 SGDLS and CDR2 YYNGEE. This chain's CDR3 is CASSVRERLTQYF. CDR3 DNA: TGTGCCAGCAGCGTCCGTGAGCGACTTACGCAGTATTTT.

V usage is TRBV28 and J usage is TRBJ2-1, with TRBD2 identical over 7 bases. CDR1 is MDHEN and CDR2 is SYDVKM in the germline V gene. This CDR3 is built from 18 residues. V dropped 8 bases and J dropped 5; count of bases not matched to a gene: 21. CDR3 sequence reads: CASRTPGGWASGNNEQFF. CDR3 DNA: TGTGCCAGCCGGACTCCTGGTGGGTGGGCTAGCGGTAACAATGAGCAGTTCTTC.

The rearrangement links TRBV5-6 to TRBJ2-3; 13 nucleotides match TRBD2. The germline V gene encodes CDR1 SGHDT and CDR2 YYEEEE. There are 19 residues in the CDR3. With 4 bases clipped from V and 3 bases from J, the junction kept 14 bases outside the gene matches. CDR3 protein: CASSGGLAGREGGTDTQYF. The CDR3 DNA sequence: TGTGCCAGCAGCGGGGGACTAGCGGGACGGGAGGGGGGAACAGATACGCAGTATTTT.

The CDR3 DNA is TGTGCCAGCAGCTTGGTAGCGACCGGGGAGCTGTTTTTT. Translation: CASSLVATGELFF. This chain uses TRBV5-5 with TRBJ2-2, with a possible D match to TRBD2 (5 bases). The germline V and J ends were trimmed by 0 bases and 5 bases, with 5 bases remaining between them. Germline V gene lookup returns CDR1 SGHKS and CDR2 YYEKEE (reference sequence). This CDR3 contains 13 residues.

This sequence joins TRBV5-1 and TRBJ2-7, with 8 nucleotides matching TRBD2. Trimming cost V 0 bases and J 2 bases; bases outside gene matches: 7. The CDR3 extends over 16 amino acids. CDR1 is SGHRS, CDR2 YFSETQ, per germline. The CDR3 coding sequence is TGCGCCAGCAGCTTGGAGCTAGCGGGCACCACCTACGAGCAGTACTTC. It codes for CASSLELAGTTYEQYF.

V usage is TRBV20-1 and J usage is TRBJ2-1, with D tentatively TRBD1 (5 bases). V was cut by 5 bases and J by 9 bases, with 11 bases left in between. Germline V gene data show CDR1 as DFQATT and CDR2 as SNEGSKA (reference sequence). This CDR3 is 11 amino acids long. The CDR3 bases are TGCAGTGCTGAGGATGGGGCTGAGCAGTTCTTC. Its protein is CSAEDGAEQFF.

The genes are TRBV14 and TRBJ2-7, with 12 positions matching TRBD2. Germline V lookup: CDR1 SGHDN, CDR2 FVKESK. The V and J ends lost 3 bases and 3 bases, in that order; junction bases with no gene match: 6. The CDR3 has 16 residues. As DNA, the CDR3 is TGTGCCAGCAGCCAGCTAGGACTAGCGGGGAACTACGAGCAGTACTTC. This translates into CASSQLGLAGNYEQYF.

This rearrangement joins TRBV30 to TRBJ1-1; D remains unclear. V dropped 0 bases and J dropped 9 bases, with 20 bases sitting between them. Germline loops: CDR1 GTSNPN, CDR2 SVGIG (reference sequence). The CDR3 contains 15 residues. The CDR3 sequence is CAWSVRGTWIKKAFF. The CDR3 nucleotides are TGTGCCTGGAGTGTTCGAGGCACTTGGATCAAAAAAGCTTTCTTT.

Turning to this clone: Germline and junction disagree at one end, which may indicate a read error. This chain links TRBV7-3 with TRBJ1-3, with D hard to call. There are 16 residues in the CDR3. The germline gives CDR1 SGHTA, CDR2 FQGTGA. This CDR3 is CASSLSPGRPGNTIYF. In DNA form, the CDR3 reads TGTGCCAGCAGTTTAAGCCCGGGGAGGCCTGGAAACACCATATATTTT.

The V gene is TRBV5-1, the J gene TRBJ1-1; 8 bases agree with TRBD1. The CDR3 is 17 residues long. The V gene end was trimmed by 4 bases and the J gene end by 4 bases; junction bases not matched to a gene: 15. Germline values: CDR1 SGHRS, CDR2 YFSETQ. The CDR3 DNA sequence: TGCGCCAGCAGCCCAAGTCCCGGGACAGGCAGCGGCACTGAAGCTTTCTTT. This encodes CASSPSPGTGSGTEAFF.

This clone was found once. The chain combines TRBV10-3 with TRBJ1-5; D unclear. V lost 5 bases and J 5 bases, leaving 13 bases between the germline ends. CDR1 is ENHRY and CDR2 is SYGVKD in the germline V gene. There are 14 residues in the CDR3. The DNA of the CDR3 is TGTGCCATCAGTCCGGGAGAGGATCATCAGCCCCAGCATTTT. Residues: CAISPGEDHQPQHF.

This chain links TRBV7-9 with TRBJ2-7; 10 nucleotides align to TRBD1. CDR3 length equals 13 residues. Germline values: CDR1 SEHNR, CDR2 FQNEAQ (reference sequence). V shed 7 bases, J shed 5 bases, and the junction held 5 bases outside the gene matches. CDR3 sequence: CASTRQGANEQYF. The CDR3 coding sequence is TGTGCCAGCACCCGACAGGGGGCTAACGAGCAGTACTTC.

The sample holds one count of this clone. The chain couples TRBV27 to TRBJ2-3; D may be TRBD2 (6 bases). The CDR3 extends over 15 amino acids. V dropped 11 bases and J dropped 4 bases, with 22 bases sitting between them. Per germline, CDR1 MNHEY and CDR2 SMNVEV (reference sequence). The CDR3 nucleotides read TGTGCCGGGGGAGGACGGACGCACCCCGCAGATACGCAGTATTTT. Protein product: CAGGGRTHPADTQYF.

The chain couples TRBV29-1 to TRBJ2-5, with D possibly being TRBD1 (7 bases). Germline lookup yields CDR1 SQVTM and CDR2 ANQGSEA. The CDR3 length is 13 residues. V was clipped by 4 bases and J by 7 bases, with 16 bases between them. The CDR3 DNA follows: TGCAGCGTTGGGGTTAGGGGGCGGGGGACCCAGTACTTC. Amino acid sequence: CSVGVRGRGTQYF.

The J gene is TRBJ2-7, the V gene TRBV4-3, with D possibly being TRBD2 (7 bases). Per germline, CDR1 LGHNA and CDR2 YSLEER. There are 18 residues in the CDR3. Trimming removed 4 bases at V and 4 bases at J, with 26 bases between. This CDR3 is CASSPGEGPRGRDYEQYF. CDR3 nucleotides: TGCGCCAGCAGCCCCGGGGAGGGGCCAAGGGGGAGGGATTACGAGCAGTACTTC.

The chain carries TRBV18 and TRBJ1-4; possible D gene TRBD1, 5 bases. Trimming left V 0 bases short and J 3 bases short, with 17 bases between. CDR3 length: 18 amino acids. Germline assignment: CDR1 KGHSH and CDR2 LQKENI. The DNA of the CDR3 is TGTGCCAGCTCACCACCAACTAAGGGAGGGGACGCTAATGAAAAACTGTTTTTT. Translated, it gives CASSPPTKGGDANEKLFF.

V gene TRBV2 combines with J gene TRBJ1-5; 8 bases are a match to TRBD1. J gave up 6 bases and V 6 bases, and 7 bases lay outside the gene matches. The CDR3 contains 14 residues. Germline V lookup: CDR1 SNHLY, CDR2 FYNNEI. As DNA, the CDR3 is TGTGCCAGCAGGGCGGACAGGGTGGGTCAGCCCCAGCATTTT. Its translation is CASRADRVGQPQHF.

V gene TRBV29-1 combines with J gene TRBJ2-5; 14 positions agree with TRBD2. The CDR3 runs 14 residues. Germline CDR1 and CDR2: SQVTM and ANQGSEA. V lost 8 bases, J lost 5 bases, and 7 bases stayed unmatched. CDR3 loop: CSPGLAGEEETQYF. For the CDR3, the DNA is TGCAGCCCGGGACTAGCGGGAGAGGAGGAGACCCAGTACTTC.

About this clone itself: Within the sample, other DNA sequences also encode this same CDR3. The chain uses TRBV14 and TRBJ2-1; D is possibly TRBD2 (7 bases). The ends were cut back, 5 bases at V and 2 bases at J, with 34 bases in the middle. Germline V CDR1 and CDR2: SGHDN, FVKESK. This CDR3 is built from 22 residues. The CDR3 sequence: CASSSPRRGAIDLKQPYNEQFF. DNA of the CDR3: TGTGCCAGCAGCTCCCCCCGCCGGGGGGCAATCGACTTAAAACAACCCTACAATGAGCAGTTCTTC.

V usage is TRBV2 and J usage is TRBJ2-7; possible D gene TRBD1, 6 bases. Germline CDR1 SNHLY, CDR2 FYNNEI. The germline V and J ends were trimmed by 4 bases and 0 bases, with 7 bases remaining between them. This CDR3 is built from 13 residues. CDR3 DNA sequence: TGTGCCAGCAGTGGGGGGCACTCCTACGAGCAGTACTTC. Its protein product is CASSGGHSYEQYF.

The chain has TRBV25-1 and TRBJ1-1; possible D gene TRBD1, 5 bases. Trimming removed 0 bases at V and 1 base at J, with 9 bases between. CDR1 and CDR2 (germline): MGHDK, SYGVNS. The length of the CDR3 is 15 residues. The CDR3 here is CASSEYKTANTEAFF. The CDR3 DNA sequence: TGTGCCAGCAGTGAATATAAGACAGCGAACACTGAAGCTTTCTTT. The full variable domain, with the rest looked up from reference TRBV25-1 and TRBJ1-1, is EADIYQTPRYLVIGTGKKITLECSQTMGHDKMYWYQQDPGMELHLIHYSYGVNSTEKGDLSSESTVSRIRTEHFPLTLESARPSHTSQYLCASSEYKTANTEAFFGQGTRLTVV.

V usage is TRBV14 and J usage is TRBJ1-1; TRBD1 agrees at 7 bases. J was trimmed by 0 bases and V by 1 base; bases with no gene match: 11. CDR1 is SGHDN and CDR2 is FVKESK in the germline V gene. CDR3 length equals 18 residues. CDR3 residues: CASSQGNRGLSMNTEAFF. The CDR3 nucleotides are TGTGCCAGCAGCCAAGGAAACAGGGGACTTTCCATGAACACTGAAGCTTTCTTT.

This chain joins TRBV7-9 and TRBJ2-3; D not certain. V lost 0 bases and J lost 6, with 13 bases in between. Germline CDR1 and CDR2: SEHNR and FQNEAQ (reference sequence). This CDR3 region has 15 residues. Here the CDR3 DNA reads TGTGCCAGCAGCTTAGCGAGGCCTGAGTCTGATACGCAGTATTTT. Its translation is CASSLARPESDTQYF.